A selection of T cell receptor beta chains follows, all from one sample in a study of T cell changes during pregnancy in multiple sclerosis. Measured with immunoSEQ multiplex PCR; TCRdb has only the in-frame clones, and not every one. The data show 55,000 to 85,000 clones, with less than 95% seen just once and 1.5% held by the top ten. This sample comprised peripheral blood, obtained in the third trimester of pregnancy. The receptors originated from a female donor with multiple sclerosis, enrolled in a pregnancy study. Both conserved end residues are part of each CDR3.

TRBJ2-2 | TRBV30 | CAWNGLAGAGTGELFF
TRBJ1-6 | TRBV2 | CASSGRGNSPLHF
TRBJ1-1 | TRBV5-4 | CASSLAGVTEAFF
TRBJ1-1 | TRBV7-2 | CASSVGQQNTEAFF
TRBJ2-5 | TRBV2 | CASSDSPPGQGWQETQYF
TRBJ1-2 | TRBV6-5 | CASSDGTGRSGYTF
TRBJ2-7 | TRBV6-5 | CASSYSTGGGDEQYF
TRBJ1-2 | TRBV6-5 | CASSYSPTGKGVGYTF
TRBJ2-1 | TRBV4-3 | CASSQDGRRDEQFF
TRBJ1-4 | TRBV19 | CASSMQQGATNEKLFF
TRBJ1-2 | TRBV6-5 | CASKAASRGGYTF
TRBJ2-7 | TRBV4-1 | CASSTQAGLGDEQYF
TRBJ1-5 | TRBV19 | CASEQGNQPQHF
TRBJ2-6 | TRBV4-3 | CASSQEAGTGLAGANVLTF
TRBJ2-3 | TRBV5-8 | CASSSRQGRTDTQYF
TRBJ1-2 | TRBV7-9 | CASSLARSEYGYTF
TRBJ1-4 | TRBV6-5 | CASSYGTGLNEKLFF
TRBJ1-2 | TRBV18 | CASSPVTGIANYGYTF
TRBJ2-5 | TRBV5-1 | CASSSRTGGFETQYF
TRBJ1-2 | TRBV20-1 | CSASTGVGYTF
TRBJ2-1 | TRBV29-1 | CSVVKGQLYNEQFF
TRBJ2-7 | TRBV19 | CASSMKGTGGYEQYF